The rows below give T cell receptor beta chains drawn from one sample of a study of beta chain features in type 1 diabetes. Assay: immunoSEQ multiplex PCR; the TCRdb copy retains only in-frame clones and omits some. The data contain a few hundred thousand clones, roughly 20% of them seen just once; the ten biggest clones take up 0.028%. Sample: naive CD4+ T cells from blood. Receptors originate from a woman aged 40 to 50 with type 1 diabetes. The CDR3 runs from the conserved cysteine through the conserved F or W. Each record gives: CDR3 protein, CDR3 DNA, D gene, V gene, clone size, J gene. A D gene is named only where the DNA matches it firmly. Rows may omit the clone size; those that give it use once, few, many or a size class.

CASSAGTSGTDTQYF,TGTGCCAGCAGCGCTGGGACTAGCGGCACAGATACGCAGTATTTT,TRBD2,TRBV5-4,few,TRBJ2-3
CASSLVRETQYF,TGTGCCAGCAGCTTAGTTCGTGAGACCCAGTACTTC,-,TRBV11-2,few,TRBJ2-5
CASSLPGGEAFF,TGTGCCAGCAGCTTACCAGGGGGGGAAGCTTTCTTT,TRBD1,TRBV7-9,-,TRBJ1-1
CASSTQGNIQYF,TGTGCCAGTAGTACCCAGGGCAACATTCAGTACTTC,-,TRBV19,-,TRBJ2-4
CASSYLAGGPPNEQFF,TGTGCCAGCAGCTATTTAGCGGGAGGGCCTCCCAATGAGCAGTTCTTC,TRBD2,TRBV7-9,-,TRBJ2-1
CASRNDRGYGELFF,TGTGCCAGCAGAAACGACAGGGGTTACGGGGAGCTGTTTTTT,TRBD1,TRBV6-6,-,TRBJ2-2
CSASGLALSYNEQFF,TGCAGCGCCTCTGGACTAGCCTTATCCTACAATGAGCAGTTCTTC,TRBD2,TRBV29-1,-,TRBJ2-1
CASSVTGLYEQYF,TGTGCCAGTAGCGTAACAGGGCTCTACGAGCAGTACTTC,-,TRBV19,few,TRBJ2-7
CAISESQNYGYTF,TGTGCCATCAGTGAGTCCCAGAACTATGGCTACACCTTC,-,TRBV10-3,few,TRBJ1-2
CASSSGTREQYF,TGTGCCAGCAGTTCTGGGACTCGCGAGCAGTACTTC,-,TRBV6-5,few,TRBJ2-7
CASSLVSKGEQFF,TGTGCCAGCAGCTTAGTGTCCAAGGGGGAGCAGTTCTTC,-,TRBV11-3,-,TRBJ2-1
CSVEGQGGAEAFF,TGCAGCGTTGAAGGCCAGGGAGGGGCTGAAGCTTTCTTT,-,TRBV29-1,few,TRBJ1-1